Each of the 9 T cell receptor beta chains below was sequenced from the same sample in a study of T cell responses to AZD1222 COVID-19 vaccine. Sequencing was performed with immunoSEQ multiplex PCR; in TCRdb, only in-frame clones are kept and a portion is missing. The repertoire consists of about 120,000 clones, with about nine tenths occurring once and the leading ten covering approximately 20%. This specimen was peripheral blood, taken on day 0 of AZD1222 vaccination. The receptor set was obtained from an adult in good health.

This clone was found once. CDR3 DNA: TGTGCCAGCAGACTTAGCGGGGGGAACTACGAGCAGTACTTC. It is translated as CASRLSGGNYEQYF. The chain uses TRBV6-5 and TRBJ2-7; 10 nucleotides align to TRBD2. The length of the CDR3 is 14 residues. J gave up 3 bases and V 6 bases, and 5 bases lay outside the gene matches. Germline-derived CDR1 and CDR2 are MNHEY and SVGAGI.

J is TRBJ1-1 and V is TRBV11-2; D is undetermined. V was cut by 0 bases and J by 3 bases, with 17 bases left in between. Per germline, CDR1 SGHAT and CDR2 FQNNGV. CDR3 length equals 17 residues. The CDR3 coding sequence is TGTGCCAGCAGCTTAGACCTTGGTGGAGGGATTTACACTGAAGCTTTCTTT. Amino acids: CASSLDLGGGIYTEAFF.

The V and J genes are TRBV4-3 and TRBJ2-3, with 8 bases fitting TRBD1. The germline V gene has CDR1 LGHNA and CDR2 YSLEER. V was pared by 0 bases and J by 5 bases, with 7 bases of the junction left unmatched. This CDR3 spans 16 amino acids. The chain's CDR3 is CASSQEPGQGRDTQYF. For the CDR3, the DNA is TGCGCCAGCAGCCAAGAACCCGGACAGGGCAGAGATACGCAGTATTTT.

The rearrangement joins TRBV6-5 to TRBJ1-1; D gene ambiguous. Trimming took 2 bases from V and 3 from J, leaving 7 bases between them. Germline V gene lookup returns CDR1 MNHEY and CDR2 SVGAGI. This CDR3 has 13 residues. CDR3 amino acids: CASSYGGDTEAFF. The DNA for the CDR3 is TGTGCCAGCAGTTACGGTGGAGACACTGAAGCTTTCTTT.

J is TRBJ2-3 and V is TRBV18; D may be TRBD2 (5 bases). The CDR3 contains 15 residues. Germline V gene sequence: CDR1 KGHSH, CDR2 LQKENI. Trimming stripped 2 bases from V and 1 base from J, with 10 bases between. CDR3 region: CASSPDYGGTDTQYF. In DNA form, the CDR3 reads TGTGCCAGCTCACCAGATTACGGGGGCACAGATACGCAGTATTTT.

DNA of the CDR3: TGCGCCAGCAGCCAGATGACAGCTAATGAAAAACTGTTTTTT. This codes for CASSQMTANEKLFF. V usage is TRBV4-3 and J usage is TRBJ1-4; D is possibly TRBD1 (5 bases). The V end lost 3 bases, the J end lost 3 bases, and 8 bases lay between the germline ends. The CDR3 contains 14 residues. Germline V gene sequence: CDR1 LGHNA, CDR2 YSLEER.

The V gene is TRBV9, the J gene TRBJ2-3, with no clear D. Germline lookup yields CDR1 SGDLS and CDR2 YYNGEE. V dropped 3 bases and J dropped 0 bases, with 11 bases sitting between them. CDR3 length: 15 amino acids. The CDR3: CASSGSLGSTDTQYF. CDR3 DNA: TGTGCCAGCAGCGGCTCCTTAGGTAGCACAGATACGCAGTATTTT.

The rearrangement links TRBV28 to TRBJ2-3; D is undetermined. Germline CDR1 and CDR2: MDHEN and SYDVKM. CDR3 length: 12 amino acids. V was trimmed by 3 bases and J by 4 bases, leaving 5 bases between them. Written as DNA, the CDR3 is TGTGCCAGCAGTTTCCGGCCAGATACGCAGTATTTT. Translation: CASSFRPDTQYF.

CDR3 amino acids: CASSDRIRRSTDTQYF. For the CDR3, the DNA is TGTGCCAGCAGTGATCGTATACGGCGTAGCACAGATACGCAGTATTTT. The chain employs TRBV6-1 and TRBJ2-3, with unresolved D. The length of the CDR3 is 16 residues. V was cut by 3 bases and J by 0 bases, with 13 bases left in between. From germline, CDR1 is MNHNS and CDR2 SASEGT.